The T cell receptor beta chain described here comes from a study of T cells in Graves' hyperthyroidism and ophthalmopathy. Notes on the study in general: Ophthalmopathy prediction by the model preceded onset by a median roughly 6 months. Peripheral blood also featured most of the thyroid clonotypes expanded above 0.001.

V was shortened by 5 bases and J by 5 bases, with 13 bases between the two germline ends. Per the germline V gene, CDR1 is SEHNR and CDR2 is FQNEAQ (reference sequence). There are 13 residues in the CDR3. As regards this clonotype: Its specificity is unknown.

TCR beta CDR3 regions were amplified from RNA transcripts. Carried out on the TCR CDR3, a first-round RT-PCR used the HTBI primer set. TCRdb used MiXCR to reprocess the multiplex PCR reads, holding one entry per CDR3 protein. The sample lists under 700,000 distinct CDR3 sequences; about 43% were seen once. The TCR sequence derives from a woman between 18 and 29 years old with Graves' hyperthyroidism. Sequenced sample: peripheral blood or thyroid tissue (not recorded which). The rearrangement joins TRBV7-9 to TRBJ2-7, with D perhaps matching TRBD2 (6 bases). CDR3 in DNA: TGTGCCAGCAGCCCGGCGGTAGCGGACGAGCAGTACTTC. This gives the protein CASSPAVADEQYF.